These 19 T cell receptor beta chains share one sample of origin, sequenced in a study of OX40 agonist ivuxolimab in advanced cancers. TCRdb's copy holds only in-frame clones and misses some; the assay was immunoSEQ multiplex PCR. The table lists some 100,000 clones, approximately 90% of them singletons. The sample was CD4+ or CD8+ T cells sorted from blood, taken in a trial of the OX40 agonist ivuxolimab. The receptors here all came from an adult with an advanced solid tumor such as melanoma, head and neck, liver or kidney cancer.

The V and J genes are TRBV10-3 and TRBJ2-1; D is ambiguous. Trimming left V 3 bases short and J 3 bases short, with 6 bases between. The germline gives CDR1 ENHRY, CDR2 SYGVKD. CDR3 size: 13 residues. CDR3: CAISDLLYNEQFF. The CDR3 DNA reads as TGTGCCATCAGTGATCTCCTCTACAATGAGCAGTTCTTC.

This clone was seen a handful of times. This chain uses TRBV15 with TRBJ2-3; perhaps TRBD1 as D (5 bases). Trimming removed 5 bases from V and 1 base from J, with 16 bases in between. Looked up from germline, CDR1 is LNHNV and CDR2 is YYDKDF (reference sequence). This CDR3 comprises 16 residues. As DNA, the CDR3 is TGTGCCACCAGCGATGACTCCCTAGGGGGCACAGATACGCAGTATTTT. It specifies CATSDDSLGGTDTQYF.

CDR3 nucleotides: TGTGCCAGCAGCCTCAACAGGGTTGAGGAGACCCAGTACTTC. Its translation is CASSLNRVEETQYF. This chain links TRBV7-7 with TRBJ2-5; maybe TRBD1 (6 bases). Trimming removed 5 bases at V and 5 bases at J, with 15 bases between. The CDR3 covers 14 residues. The germline gives CDR1 SSHAT, CDR2 FNYEAQ (reference sequence).

This chain uses TRBV18 with TRBJ2-6; D gene uncertain. The CDR3 consists of 15 residues. CDR1 and CDR2 from the germline V gene are KGHSH and LQKENI. Trimming removed 6 bases at V and 0 bases at J, with 9 bases between. The CDR3 loop reads CASSAGVSGANVLTF. The DNA for the CDR3 is TGTGCCAGCTCTGCAGGAGTCTCTGGGGCCAACGTCCTGACTTTC. Looking up the rest from reference TRBV18 and TRBJ2-6 gives the full variable domain: NAGVMQNPRHLVRRRGQEARLRCSPMKGHSHVYWYRQLPEEGLKFMVYLQKENIIDESGMPKERFSAEFPKEGPSILRIQQVVRGDSAAYFCASSAGVSGANVLTFGAGSRLTVL.

This clone was counted a single time. The V and J genes are TRBV7-2 and TRBJ2-2; maybe TRBD2 (5 bases). V gave up 3 bases and J gave up 7 bases, with 9 bases separating them. CDR1 and CDR2 from the germline V gene are SGHTA and FQGNSA. The length of the CDR3 is 13 residues. Here the CDR3 DNA reads TGTGCCAGCAGCTTCCGCGGACTCGGGGAGCTGTTTTTT. It translates to CASSFRGLGELFF.

V and J are TRBV28 and TRBJ1-2; no reliable D call. The V gene's germline CDR1 is MDHEN and CDR2 SYDVKM. The CDR3 consists of 13 residues. Trimming removed 2 bases at V and 13 bases at J, with 17 bases between. CDR3 amino acids: CASSLGPQPLTTF. The CDR3 nucleotides are TGTGCCAGCAGTTTAGGCCCTCAACCCCTTACCACCTTC.

The rearrangement uses TRBV5-1 and TRBJ2-1; 9 bases line up with TRBD2. Germline V lookup: CDR1 SGHRS, CDR2 YFSETQ. The V segment lost 7 bases and the J segment 0 bases; nucleotides outside the gene matches: 5. The CDR3 consists of 15 residues. The CDR3 loop is CASSAGGGSYNEQFF. CDR3 coding DNA: TGCGCCAGCTCCGCGGGAGGGGGCTCCTACAATGAGCAGTTCTTC.

As DNA, the CDR3 is TGTGCCAGCAGCCATCTGGGACAGTACTACAATGAGCAGTTCTTC. Encoded protein: CASSHLGQYYNEQFF. The J gene is TRBJ2-1, the V gene TRBV14, with 7 bases matching TRBD1. This CDR3 contains 15 residues. V shed 3 bases and J 3 bases; nucleotides not matched to a gene: 5. CDR1 is SGHDN and CDR2 is FVKESK in the germline V gene.

Here the CDR3 DNA reads TGTGCCAGCAGCTTAATACGGCCGGGGACAGGGAACAATCAGCCCCAGCATTTT. Its translation is CASSLIRPGTGNNQPQHF. The chain recombines TRBV7-9 with TRBJ1-5, with 9 bases matching TRBD1. The V and J ends lost 2 bases and 3 bases, in that order; junction bases with no gene match: 11. Per the germline V gene, CDR1 is SEHNR and CDR2 is FQNEAQ (reference sequence). CDR3 size: 18 residues.

The V gene is TRBV9, the J gene TRBJ2-5, with unresolved D. This CDR3 spans 14 amino acids. V lost 0 bases and J lost 7, with 13 bases in between. CDR1 and CDR2 from the germline V gene are SGDLS and YYNGEE. The CDR3 DNA follows: TGTGCCAGCAGCGTAGACACCAACTCTCCGACCCAGTACTTC. Translated: CASSVDTNSPTQYF. Combining the CDR3 with reference TRBV9 and TRBJ2-5 gives the whole variable domain DSGVTQTPKHLITATGQRVTLRCSPRSGDLSVYWYQQSLDQGLQFLIQYYNGEERAKGNILERFSAQQFPDLHSELNLSSLELGDSALYFCASSVDTNSPTQYFGPGTRLLVL.

The rearrangement joins TRBV15 to TRBJ2-3; perhaps TRBD2 as D (5 bases). The germline V gene encodes CDR1 LNHNV and CDR2 YYDKDF (reference sequence). V lost 2 bases to trimming and J lost 4 bases, with 10 bases between them. The CDR3 sequence is 14 residues long. CDR3 nucleotides: TGTGCCACCAGCAGACGCACTAGTGCAGATACGCAGTATTTT. Translation gives CATSRRTSADTQYF.

J is TRBJ1-2 and V is TRBV6-1; no reliable D call. CDR1 is MNHNS and CDR2 is SASEGT in the germline V gene. V was shortened by 8 bases and J by 7 bases, with 2 bases between the two germline ends. This CDR3 contains 8 residues. CDR3 sequence: CASGGYTF. The CDR3 DNA reads TGTGCCAGCGGTGGCTACACCTTC.

The chain couples TRBV7-2 to TRBJ2-1; D gene ambiguous. Trimming took 1 base from V and 6 from J, leaving 4 bases between them. Germline V lookup: CDR1 SGHTA, CDR2 FQGNSA. CDR3 length equals 12 residues. The CDR3 protein is CASSLVGNEQFF. CDR3 nucleotides: TGTGCCAGCAGCTTAGTGGGCAATGAGCAGTTCTTC.

This chain links TRBV7-9 with TRBJ2-3; D possibly corresponds to TRBD1 (6 bases). CDR3 size: 15 residues. CDR1 is SEHNR and CDR2 is FQNEAQ in the germline V gene (reference sequence). V was cut by 5 bases and J by 3 bases, with 15 bases left in between. The DNA of the CDR3 is TGTGCCAGCAGCCAGGGGTCCGCGACAACAGATACGCAGTATTTT. Its translation is CASSQGSATTDTQYF.

CDR3 DNA sequence: TGTGCCAGCGTGCCTAGCGCCTACAATGAGCAGTTCTTC. The encoded protein is CASVPSAYNEQFF. V gene TRBV2 combines with J gene TRBJ2-1; D perhaps matches TRBD2 (6 bases). The CDR3 loop spans 13 amino acids. From germline, CDR1 is SNHLY and CDR2 FYNNEI. The V gene lost 8 bases and the J gene lost 2 bases, with 10 bases spanning the gap. Filled out from reference TRBV2 and TRBJ2-1, the complete variable domain reads EPEVTQTPSHQVTQMGQEVILRCVPISNHLYFYWYRQILGQKVEFLVSFYNNEISEKSEIFDDQFSVERPDGSNFTLKIRSTKLEDSAMYFCASVPSAYNEQFFGPGTRLTVL.

This clone was observed once. The chain combines TRBV11-3 with TRBJ2-7, with D possibly called TRBD1 or TRBD2 (5 bases each). CDR1 SGHNT and CDR2 YENEEA come from the germline V gene. This CDR3 is built from 14 residues. Trimming took off 1 base at V and 0 bases at J, with 7 bases between the two ends. The CDR3 here is CASSLGGDSYEQYF. Here the CDR3 DNA reads TGTGCCAGCAGCTTAGGAGGGGACTCCTACGAGCAGTACTTC.

The DNA for the CDR3 is TGTGCCAGTAGTGACAGGAGCTCTGGAAACACCATATATTTT. This translates into CASSDRSSGNTIYF. The chain is built from TRBV19 and TRBJ1-3; the D gene is possibly TRBD1 (6 bases). The germline CDR1 and CDR2 sequences are LNHDA and SQIVND (reference sequence). The V end was cut by 5 bases, the J end by 0 bases, with 8 bases between. The CDR3 is 14 amino acids.

In DNA, the CDR3 is TGTGCCAGTAGTCCGAGGACAGGGGGCAGAGAGACCCAGTACTTC. Its protein is CASSPRTGGRETQYF. The chain combines TRBV19 with TRBJ2-5, with 11 nucleotides matching TRBD1. The germline V gene has CDR1 LNHDA and CDR2 SQIVND (reference sequence). This CDR3 has 15 amino acids. After removal of 5 bases from V and 4 bases from J, the junction contained 6 bases not matched to a gene.

A few counts support this clone. The rearrangement links TRBV27 to TRBJ1-5; D is undetermined. The V end lost 2 bases, the J end lost 4 bases, and 9 bases lay between the germline ends. The germline gives CDR1 MNHEY, CDR2 SMNVEV (reference sequence). CDR3 length: 14 amino acids. The CDR3: CASSLLSQNQPQHF. The CDR3, as DNA: TGTGCCAGCAGTTTACTTAGTCAGAATCAGCCCCAGCATTTT.